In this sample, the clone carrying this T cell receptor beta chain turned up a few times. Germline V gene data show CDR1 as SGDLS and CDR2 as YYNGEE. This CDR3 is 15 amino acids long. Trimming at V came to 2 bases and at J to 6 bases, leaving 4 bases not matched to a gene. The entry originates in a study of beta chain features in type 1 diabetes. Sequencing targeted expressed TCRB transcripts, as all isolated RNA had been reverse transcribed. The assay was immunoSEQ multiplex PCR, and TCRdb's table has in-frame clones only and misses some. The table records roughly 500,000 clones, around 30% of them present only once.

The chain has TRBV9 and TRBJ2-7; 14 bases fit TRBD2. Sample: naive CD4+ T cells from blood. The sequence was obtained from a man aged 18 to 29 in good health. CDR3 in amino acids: CASSVGTSGSGEQYF. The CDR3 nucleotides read TGTGCCAGCAGCGTCGGGACTAGCGGGAGTGGCGAGCAGTACTTC.